One sample yielded the 17 T cell receptor beta chains listed below, sequenced in a study of T cells in localized non-small cell lung cancer. The table came from immunoSEQ multiplex PCR; TCRdb's copy has only in-frame clones and leaves some out. The sample includes about 26,000 clones, 75% to 90% of them seen just once. Sample: peripheral blood, taken before any cancer treatment. The source of these receptors is a female donor older than 55 with stage II squamous cell lung carcinoma.

V is TRBV6-6 and J is TRBJ2-5; no firm D call. The germline V gene encodes CDR1 MNHNY and CDR2 SVGAGI (reference sequence). V was cut by 4 bases and J by 4 bases, with 7 bases left in between. The CDR3 spans 12 residues. CDR3 protein: CASSFFGETQYF. The CDR3, as DNA: TGTGCCAGCAGTTTTTTTGGAGAGACCCAGTACTTC.

The chain uses TRBV19 and TRBJ1-5; D remains unclear. The CDR3 totals 15 residues. V dropped 4 bases and J dropped 1 base, with 11 bases sitting between them. The germline V gene has CDR1 LNHDA and CDR2 SQIVND (reference sequence). The CDR3 region is CASSRADLSNQPQHF. CDR3 DNA: TGTGCCAGTAGTAGGGCCGACTTGAGCAATCAGCCCCAGCATTTT.

The rearrangement links TRBV30 to TRBJ1-1; 8 bases align to TRBD1. Germline CDR1 is GTSNPN and CDR2 is SVGIG (reference sequence). Germline trimming cut 2 bases from V and 5 bases from J; bases unmatched to any gene: 10. CDR3 length: 15 residues. CDR3 DNA: TGTGCCTGGAGTCCGGGACAGGCCTCTCGGACTGAAGCTTTCTTT. It translates to CAWSPGQASRTEAFF.

CDR3 protein: CASSLLGTDNTGELFF. CDR3 coding DNA: TGTGCCAGCAGCCTATTAGGGACGGACAACACCGGGGAGCTGTTTTTT. The J gene is TRBJ2-2, the V gene TRBV2, with D possibly being TRBD1 or TRBD2 (5 bases each). The CDR3 extends over 16 amino acids. Trimming took off 6 bases at V and 2 bases at J, with 16 bases between the two ends. The V gene's germline CDR1 is SNHLY and CDR2 FYNNEI.

As DNA, the CDR3 is TGTGCCAGCACCCTTGATGGTTCACCCCTCCACTTT. It yields the protein CASTLDGSPLHF. The chain carries TRBV5-4 and TRBJ1-6; D not certain. The V gene lost 6 bases and the J gene lost 9 bases, with 10 bases spanning the gap. The CDR3 is made up of 12 amino acids. Per germline, CDR1 SGHNT and CDR2 YYREEE (reference sequence).

The chain joins TRBV18 to TRBJ2-4; 10 nucleotides match TRBD2. J was trimmed by 2 bases and V by 1 base; bases with no gene match: 5. Germline CDR1 reads KGHSH; CDR2 reads LQKENI. This CDR3 has 17 residues. CDR3 in amino acids: CASSPQGTSVTKNIQYF. CDR3 nucleotide sequence: TGTGCCAGCTCACCACAAGGGACTAGCGTTACCAAAAACATTCAGTACTTC. The full variable domain, in which reference TRBV18 and TRBJ2-4 provide the parts outside the CDR3, is NAGVMQNPRHLVRRRGQEARLRCSPMKGHSHVYWYRQLPEEGLKFMVYLQKENIIDESGMPKERFSAEFPKEGPSILRIQQVVRGDSAAYFCASSPQGTSVTKNIQYFGAGTRLSVL.

This chain connects TRBV4-1 to TRBJ2-3; TRBD1 aligns across 9 bases. Germline CDR1 reads MGHRA; CDR2 reads YSYEKL. J lost 4 bases, V lost 4 bases, and 9 bases had no gene match. This CDR3 comprises 16 residues. The CDR3 is CASSPTTGGEADTQYF. In DNA, the CDR3 is TGCGCCAGCAGCCCCACCACAGGGGGCGAAGCAGATACGCAGTATTTT.

The chain recombines TRBV19 with TRBJ1-1; the D is unclear. The V gene's germline CDR1 is LNHDA and CDR2 SQIVND (reference sequence). Trimming shortened V by 6 bases and J by 1 base, and 21 bases separated the two germline ends. The CDR3 is made up of 17 amino acids. The CDR3 here is CASRNKGSSRGNTEAFF. CDR3 sequence (DNA): TGTGCCAGTAGGAATAAGGGATCTTCCCGAGGGAACACTGAAGCTTTCTTT.

This clone was counted between two and nine times. The J gene is TRBJ2-3, the V gene TRBV5-8, with TRBD2 identical over 8 bases. Germline CDR1 reads SGHTS; CDR2 reads YDEGEE. After removal of 0 bases from V and 2 bases from J, the junction contained 8 bases not matched to a gene. This CDR3 has 17 residues. The CDR3 region is CASSLGVAGTNTDTQYF. DNA for the CDR3: TGTGCCAGCAGCTTGGGAGTAGCGGGGACCAACACAGATACGCAGTATTTT. Full variable domain (remainder filled in from reference TRBV5-8 and TRBJ2-3): EAGVTQSPTHLIKTRGQQATLRCSPISGHTSVYWYQQALGLGLQFLLWYDEGEERNRGNFPPRFSGRQFPNYSSELNVNALELEDSALYLCASSLGVAGTNTDTQYFGPGTRLTVL.

In its sample, this clone was seen once. This chain links TRBV5-1 with TRBJ1-1; TRBD1 is a possible D gene (6 bases). Trimming took off 0 bases at V and 4 bases at J, with 10 bases between the two ends. This CDR3 comprises 14 residues. CDR1 and CDR2 from the germline V gene are SGHRS and YFSETQ. The CDR3 sequence: CASSLALGATEAFF. CDR3 bases: TGCGCCAGCAGCTTGGCCCTGGGGGCCACTGAAGCTTTCTTT.

This chain links TRBV7-8 with TRBJ2-1; no firm D call. Germline-derived CDR1 and CDR2 are SGHVS and FQNEAQ. Trimming took off 2 bases at V and 3 bases at J, with 8 bases between the two ends. This CDR3 contains 14 residues. DNA for the CDR3: TGTGCCAGCAGCTTACCGATATTCTACAATGAGCAGTTCTTC. Amino acids: CASSLPIFYNEQFF.

The J gene is TRBJ1-2, the V gene TRBV19; weak D call: TRBD1 (5 bases). Germline loops: CDR1 LNHDA, CDR2 SQIVND (reference sequence). V was shortened by 6 bases and J by 2 bases, with 13 bases between the two germline ends. CDR3 length: 14 amino acids. The CDR3 coding sequence is TGTGCCAGTAGCTCCCCTGGGGGGAACTATGGCTACACCTTC. Its protein is CASSSPGGNYGYTF.

The chain uses TRBV19 and TRBJ1-6, with 9 bases lining up with TRBD1. The CDR3 runs to 14 residues. Unmatched junction bases numbered 4, after V lost 6 bases and J lost 7 bases. Germline lookup yields CDR1 LNHDA and CDR2 SQIVND (reference sequence). The CDR3 here is CASSDTGGNSPLHF. The CDR3 DNA sequence: TGTGCCAGTAGCGACACAGGGGGCAATTCACCCCTCCACTTT.

This clone was recorded only once. V usage is TRBV19 and J usage is TRBJ2-2, with TRBD1 matching over 8 bases. Germline V gene sequence: CDR1 LNHDA, CDR2 SQIVND (reference sequence). CDR3 length equals 17 residues. Trimming at V came to 3 bases and at J to 1 base, leaving 7 bases not matched to a gene. CDR3 in DNA: TGTGCCAGTAGTATCGGGATGACAGGGGTGAACACCGGGGAGCTGTTTTTT. It yields the protein CASSIGMTGVNTGELFF.

The rearrangement links TRBV7-2 to TRBJ2-5; TRBD2 is a possible D gene (5 bases). V lost 4 bases and J lost 5, with 14 bases in between. The CDR3 spans 14 residues. Germline V gene sequence: CDR1 SGHTA, CDR2 FQGNSA. CDR3 DNA: TGTGCCAGCAGCTCGACGTCCGGGATGGAGACCCAGTACTTC. The encoded protein is CASSSTSGMETQYF.

The J gene is TRBJ2-3, the V gene TRBV5-3; D possibly uses TRBD1 or TRBD2 (5 bases each). TRBV5-3 is filed as an ORF, its function uncertain. V lost 6 bases, J lost 3 bases, and 14 bases lay in between. The CDR3 extends over 14 amino acids. As DNA, the CDR3 is TGTGCCAGAACGATGGGGGATGAAACAGATACGCAGTATTTT. Translated: CARTMGDETDTQYF.

The chain combines TRBV5-1 with TRBJ1-6, with 10 bases aligning to TRBD1. J lost 10 bases, V lost 4 bases, and 8 bases had no gene match. This CDR3 region has 15 residues. Germline lookup yields CDR1 SGHRS and CDR2 YFSETQ. The CDR3 loop reads CASSPQDRGGSPLHF. The DNA of the CDR3 is TGCGCCAGCAGCCCGCAGGACAGGGGGGGGTCACCCCTCCACTTT.